This TCR beta chain emerged from a study of shared clonotypes between healthy human individuals. Study-wide results and limits: Sampling included only blood; tissue repertoires likely differ. Even with large depth, rarefaction showed that sorted-subset sequencing was incomplete.

On this clone: The antigen is undetermined.

CDR3 length: 14 amino acids. The V gene's germline CDR1 is SEHNR and CDR2 FQNEAQ (reference sequence). The V end was cut by 5 bases, the J end by 0 bases, with 10 bases between. Assay used: immunoSEQ multiplex PCR; TCRdb lists only in-frame clones, some missing. Among approximately 2.3 million clones listed, over 85% were seen once. The sequence was collected from a man aged 18 to 30 in good health. Some clones in this sample may be carry-over from other donors' samples. The specimen sequenced was naive CD4+ T cells from PBMCs. The sample's subset: CD45RA+ positively selected. V gene TRBV7-9 combines with J gene TRBJ1-1; the D is unclear. The CDR3 reads CASSRQTMNTEAFF. As DNA, the CDR3 is TGTGCCAGCAGCCGCCAAACTATGAACACTGAAGCTTTCTTT. Full variable domain (remainder filled in from reference TRBV7-9 and TRBJ1-1): DTGVSQNPRHKITKRGQNVTFRCDPISEHNRLYWYRQTLGQGPEFLTYFQNEAQLEKSRLLSDRFSAERPKGSFSTLEIQRTEQGDSAMYLCASSRQTMNTEAFFGQGTRLTVV.